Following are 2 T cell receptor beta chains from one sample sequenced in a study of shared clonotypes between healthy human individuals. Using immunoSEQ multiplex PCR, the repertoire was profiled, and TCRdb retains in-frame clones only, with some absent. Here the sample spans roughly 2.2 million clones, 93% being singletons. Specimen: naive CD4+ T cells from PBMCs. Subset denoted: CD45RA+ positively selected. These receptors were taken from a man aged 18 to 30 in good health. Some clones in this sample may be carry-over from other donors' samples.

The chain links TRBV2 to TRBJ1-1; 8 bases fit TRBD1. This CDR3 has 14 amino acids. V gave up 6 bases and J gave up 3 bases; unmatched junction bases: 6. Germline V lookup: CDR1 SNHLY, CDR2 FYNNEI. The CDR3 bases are TGTGCCAGCAGCATTGACAGGGGCTACACTGAAGCTTTCTTT. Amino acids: CASSIDRGYTEAFF.

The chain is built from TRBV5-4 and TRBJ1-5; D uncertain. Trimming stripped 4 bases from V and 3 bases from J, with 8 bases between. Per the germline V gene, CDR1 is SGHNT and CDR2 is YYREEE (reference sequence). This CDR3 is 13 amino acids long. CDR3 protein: CASSRGANQPQHF. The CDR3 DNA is TGTGCCAGCAGCCGGGGTGCCAATCAGCCCCAGCATTTT.